This T cell receptor beta chain derives from a study of spatial heterogeneity in lung cancer. Study overall: Detection consistently captured more beta-chain sequences than alpha-chain sequences. Study-wide findings and caveats: Expanded alpha and beta TCR counts within tumors tracked tumor mutation counts.

Ten or more counts support this clonotype. Its antigen is as yet unknown. Time point reported: sample taken at primary tumor resection. Samples were donated by 72 untreated early-stage non-small cell lung cancer patients. On each TCR cDNA molecule, a unique molecular identifier was present. MiXCR, applied by TCRdb to the 5' RACE reads, yields one record per CDR3 protein. The data show approximately 2,300 distinct CDR3 sequences, around a fifth seen once. V was trimmed by 0 bases and J by 0 bases, leaving 3 bases between them. In germline, CDR1 is SGHAT, CDR2 FQNNGV. CDR3 length equals 14 residues. This receptor was obtained from a male donor with early-stage non-small cell lung cancer. The rearrangement uses TRBV11-2 and TRBJ2-1, with unresolved D. The input for sequencing was lung tumor tissue, taken at surgery. CDR3 sequence reads: CASSLDYSYNEQFF. CDR3 nucleotide sequence: TGTGCCAGCAGCTTAGACTACTCCTACAATGAGCAGTTCTTC. Variable domain in full (rest from reference TRBV11-2 and TRBJ2-1): EAGVAQSPRYKIIEKRQSVAFWCNPISGHATLYWYQQILGQGPKLLIQFQNNGVVDDSQLPKDRFSAERLKGVDSTLKIQPAKLEDSAVYLCASSLDYSYNEQFFGPGTRLTVL.